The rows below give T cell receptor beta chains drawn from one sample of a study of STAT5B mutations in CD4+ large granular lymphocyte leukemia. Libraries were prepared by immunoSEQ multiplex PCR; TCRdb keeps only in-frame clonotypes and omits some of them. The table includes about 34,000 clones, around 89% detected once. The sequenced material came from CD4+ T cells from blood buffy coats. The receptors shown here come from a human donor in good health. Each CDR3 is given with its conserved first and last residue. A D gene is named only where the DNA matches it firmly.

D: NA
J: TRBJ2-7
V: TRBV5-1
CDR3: CASSIGQSGGGEQYF

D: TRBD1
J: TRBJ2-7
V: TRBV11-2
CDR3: CASSSTTGQGGLFEQYF

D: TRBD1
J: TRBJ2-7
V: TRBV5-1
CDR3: CASYRGRTYEQYF

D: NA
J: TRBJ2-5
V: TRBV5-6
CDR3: CASSFMDTSRETQYF

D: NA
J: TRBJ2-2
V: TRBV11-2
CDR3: CASSFRGLANTGELFF

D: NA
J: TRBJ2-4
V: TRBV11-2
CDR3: CACSPLAKNIQYF

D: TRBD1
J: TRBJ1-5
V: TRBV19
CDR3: CASGPTGGEGNQPQHF

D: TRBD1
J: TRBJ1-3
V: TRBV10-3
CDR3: CAISERDRGGNTIYF

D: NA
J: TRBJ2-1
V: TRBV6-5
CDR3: CASSYSRPSYNEQFF

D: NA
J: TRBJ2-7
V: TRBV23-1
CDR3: CANFGYEQYF

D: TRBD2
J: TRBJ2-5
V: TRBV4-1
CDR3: CASSQGPLGRLAGGPAQETQYF

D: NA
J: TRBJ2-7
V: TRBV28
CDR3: CASTSAVLLGPEQYF

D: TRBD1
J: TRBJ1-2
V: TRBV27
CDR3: CASSFDRGDYGYTF

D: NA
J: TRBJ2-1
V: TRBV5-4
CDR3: CASSSVVSRNEQFF

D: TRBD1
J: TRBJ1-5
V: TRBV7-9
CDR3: CASSTLGQGANQPQHF

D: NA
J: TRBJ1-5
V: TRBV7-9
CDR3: CASSPGPGNGGNQPQHF

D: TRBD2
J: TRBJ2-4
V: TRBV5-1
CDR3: CASSLGLAENIQYF

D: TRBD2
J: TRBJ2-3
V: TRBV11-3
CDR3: CASSSRTSGSTDTQYF

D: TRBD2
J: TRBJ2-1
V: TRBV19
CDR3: CASRPLAGNSYNEQFF

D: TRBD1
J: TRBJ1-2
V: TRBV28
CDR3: CASSPKDRENYGYAF

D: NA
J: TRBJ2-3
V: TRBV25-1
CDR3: CASSTGTSTDTQYF

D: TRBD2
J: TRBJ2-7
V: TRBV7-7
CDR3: CASSLASGTYEQYF

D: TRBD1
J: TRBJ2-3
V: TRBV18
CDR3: CASRSGTGGMDTQYF